The 21 T cell receptor beta chains below all came from one sample that was sequenced in a study of OX40 agonist ivuxolimab in advanced cancers. The assay was immunoSEQ multiplex PCR, and TCRdb's table has in-frame clones only and misses some. This table has some 65,000 clones, roughly 80% appearing once. Sequencing used CD4+ or CD8+ T cells sorted from blood, obtained in a trial of the OX40 agonist ivuxolimab. The receptor source for this set is an adult with an advanced solid tumor such as melanoma, head and neck, liver or kidney cancer.

CDR3 coding DNA: TGTGCCAGCTCAAAAAGCCGGGACAGTGAAGCTTTCTTT. Its translation: CASSKSRDSEAFF. V is TRBV18 and J is TRBJ1-1; 7 bases match TRBD1. Germline V lookup: CDR1 KGHSH, CDR2 LQKENI. The CDR3 consists of 13 residues. After removal of 5 bases from V and 7 bases from J, the junction contained 7 bases not matched to a gene.

The chain combines TRBV5-4 with TRBJ1-6; D is perhaps TRBD1 (5 bases). Germline-derived CDR1 and CDR2 are SGHNT and YYREEE (reference sequence). There are 15 residues in the CDR3. With 2 bases removed from V and 9 bases from J, the gap between germline ends came to 15 bases. The CDR3 region is CASSLGYSQGSPLHF. The CDR3 DNA sequence: TGTGCCAGCAGCTTAGGTTACTCCCAGGGTTCACCCCTCCACTTT.

The CDR3 loop reads CASAVVASNTGELFF. In DNA, the CDR3 is TGTGCCAGCGCGGTGGTAGCGTCGAACACCGGGGAGCTGTTTTTT. The chain recombines TRBV6-5 with TRBJ2-2, with a weak D call TRBD2 (5 bases). With 8 bases removed from V and 0 bases from J, the gap between germline ends came to 13 bases. This CDR3 is built from 15 residues. Germline V CDR1 and CDR2: MNHEY, SVGAGI.

The chain joins TRBV10-3 to TRBJ1-1; 8 bases map to TRBD1. CDR3 length: 15 residues. Looked up from germline, CDR1 is ENHRY and CDR2 is SYGVKD. V lost 8 bases and J lost 1; bases outside the gene matches: 9. CDR3 DNA: TGTGCCATCCATGCGACAGGGGCTTCGAACACTGAAGCTTTCTTT. Protein: CAIHATGASNTEAFF.

The CDR3 loop reads CASSIPGGPGELFF. As DNA, the CDR3 is TGTGCCAGTAGTATACCAGGGGGCCCCGGGGAGCTGTTTTTT. The gene calls are TRBV19 and TRBJ2-2, with 8 bases identical to TRBD1. Germline assignment: CDR1 LNHDA and CDR2 SQIVND (reference sequence). The ends lost 2 bases at V and 6 bases at J; junction bases unmatched: 2. The CDR3 runs to 14 residues. The complete variable domain, with remaining parts taken from reference TRBV19 and TRBJ2-2, reads DGGITQSPKYLFRKEGQNVTLSCEQNLNHDAMYWYRQDPGQGLRLIYYSQIVNDFQKGDIAEGYSVSREKKESFPLTVTSAQKNPTAFYLCASSIPGGPGELFFGEGSRLTVL.

V usage is TRBV15 and J usage is TRBJ2-3; 7 bases are shared with TRBD1. CDR1 LNHNV and CDR2 YYDKDF come from the germline V gene (reference sequence). The CDR3 consists of 14 residues. With 6 bases clipped from V and 4 bases from J, the junction kept 7 bases outside the gene matches. The CDR3 sequence: CATRPGQWADTQYF. Written as DNA, the CDR3 is TGTGCCACCAGACCGGGACAGTGGGCAGATACGCAGTATTTT.

This sequence joins TRBV30 and TRBJ1-2; unclear D gene. Trimming took 2 bases from V and 8 from J, leaving 9 bases between them. CDR3 length equals 11 residues. Germline V gene lookup returns CDR1 GTSNPN and CDR2 SVGIG (reference sequence). The DNA for the CDR3 is TGTGCCTGGAGTCCGGGAGAGGGCTACACCTTC. It translates to CAWSPGEGYTF.

The chain carries TRBV15 and TRBJ1-3; no reliable D call. This CDR3 comprises 13 residues. The V gene lost 8 bases and the J gene lost 2 bases, with 10 bases spanning the gap. Germline CDR1 reads LNHNV; CDR2 reads YYDKDF (reference sequence). CDR3 in DNA: TGTGCCACCTCCCAGTACACTGGAAACACCATATATTTT. The encoded protein is CATSQYTGNTIYF.

The genes are TRBV5-1 and TRBJ2-1; weak D call: TRBD1 (7 bases). The CDR3 covers 16 residues. Germline loops: CDR1 SGHRS, CDR2 YFSETQ. Trimming shortened V by 0 bases and J by 1 base, and 11 bases separated the two germline ends. The CDR3 DNA sequence: TGCGCCAGCAGCTTGGCCCCAGGGGGGTCCTACAATGAGCAGTTCTTC. Protein: CASSLAPGGSYNEQFF. Based on the CDR3 plus reference TRBV5-1 and TRBJ2-1, the full variable domain is KAGVTQTPRYLIKTRGQQVTLSCSPISGHRSVSWYQQTPGQGLQFLFEYFSETQRNKGNFPGRFSGRQFSNSRSEMNVSTLELGDSALYLCASSLAPGGSYNEQFFGPGTRLTVL.

The V call is TRBV5-1, the J call TRBJ2-7; 8 bases match TRBD1. There are 14 residues in the CDR3. CDR1 SGHRS and CDR2 YFSETQ come from the germline V gene. The V and J ends lost 4 bases and 4 bases, in that order; junction bases with no gene match: 7. The CDR3 region is CASSPGGGGYEQYF. The DNA of the CDR3 is TGCGCCAGCAGCCCAGGGGGCGGAGGTTACGAGCAGTACTTC.

This clone was detected a few times. This chain's CDR3 is CASGEGLAANEQFF. As DNA, the CDR3 is TGTGCTAGTGGGGAAGGACTAGCGGCCAATGAGCAGTTCTTC. This chain links TRBV12-5 with TRBJ2-1, with TRBD2 matching over 10 bases. CDR1 is LGHNT, CDR2 FRNRAP, per germline. The V gene end was trimmed by 6 bases and the J gene end by 6 bases; junction bases not matched to a gene: 5. The CDR3 covers 14 residues.

V gene TRBV10-3 combines with J gene TRBJ1-2; D may be TRBD1 (5 bases). Germline lookup yields CDR1 ENHRY and CDR2 SYGVKD. The CDR3 loop spans 12 amino acids. Trimming took 9 bases from V and 3 from J, leaving 11 bases between them. The CDR3 spells CAMGDFYYGYTF. CDR3 DNA sequence: TGTGCCATGGGGGACTTCTACTATGGCTACACCTTC.

This clone was seen only once. The V call is TRBV6-5, the J call TRBJ2-6; D is unclear. The CDR3 totals 14 residues. Trimming removed 10 bases from V and 0 bases from J, with 10 bases in between. CDR1 is MNHEY, CDR2 SVGAGI, per germline. The CDR3 DNA reads TGTGCCACCCAGATTGACTCTGGGGCCAACGTCCTGACTTTC. Its translation is CATQIDSGANVLTF.

V usage is TRBV20-1 and J usage is TRBJ2-7; D ambiguous. Trimming stripped 5 bases from V and 3 bases from J, with 5 bases between. This CDR3 comprises 10 residues. Germline CDR1 is DFQATT and CDR2 is SNEGSKA (reference sequence). The DNA of the CDR3 is TGCAGTGCTGGCCTCTACGAGCAGTACTTC. Translated: CSAGLYEQYF.

The chain employs TRBV19 and TRBJ2-1, with a weak D call TRBD2 (5 bases). CDR1 and CDR2 (germline): LNHDA, SQIVND (reference sequence). This CDR3 comprises 14 residues. V lost 3 bases, J lost 4 bases, and 10 bases lay in between. As DNA, the CDR3 is TGTGCCAGTAGTATTGAAGGCGGGTACAATGAGCAGTTCTTC. Protein product: CASSIEGGYNEQFF.

The chain couples TRBV2 to TRBJ1-3, with TRBD1 matching over 7 bases. This CDR3 has 15 amino acids. Per germline, CDR1 SNHLY and CDR2 FYNNEI. Trimming at V came to 2 bases and at J to 0 bases, leaving 1 base not matched to a gene. CDR3 coding DNA: TGTGCCAGCAGTGAACAGGGGGTCTCTGGAAACACCATATATTTT. Translated: CASSEQGVSGNTIYF.

This sequence joins TRBV4-1 and TRBJ1-3; D gene unclear. The ends were cut back, 0 bases at V and 0 bases at J, with 9 bases in the middle. CDR3 size: 16 residues. Germline values: CDR1 MGHRA, CDR2 YSYEKL. In DNA, the CDR3 is TGCGCCAGCAGCCAAGACGTTCCGGACTCTGGAAACACCATATATTTT. Translated: CASSQDVPDSGNTIYF.

The V and J genes are TRBV19 and TRBJ2-7; D uncertain. This CDR3 is 14 amino acids long. CDR1 is LNHDA, CDR2 SQIVND, per germline (reference sequence). Trimming pared 5 bases from V and 1 base from J, leaving 12 bases between. As DNA, the CDR3 is TGTGCCAGTAGTCCCCCTGGACGGTCCTACGAGCAGTACTTC. Translated, it gives CASSPPGRSYEQYF.

This chain links TRBV21-1 with TRBJ2-3; TRBD1, the table's D call, lacks a check against the DNA. TRBV21-1 constitutes a pseudogene. The CDR3 has 17 amino acids. The CDR3 nucleotides read TGTGCCAGCAGCACTGACAGGGACACGGACAGTATGGATACGCAGTATTTT. Its protein is CASSTDRDTDSMDTQYF.

The V gene is TRBV19, the J gene TRBJ2-4; 12 bases map to TRBD2. V lost 3 bases to trimming and J lost 0 bases; unmatched junction nucleotides: 3. This CDR3 is built from 17 residues. The germline V gene encodes CDR1 LNHDA and CDR2 SQIVND (reference sequence). CDR3 nucleotide sequence: TGTGCCAGTAGTATGCGGACTAGCGGGATAGCCAAAAACATTCAGTACTTC. Protein: CASSMRTSGIAKNIQYF.

The V and J genes are TRBV6-6 and TRBJ2-7, with D unresolved. From germline, CDR1 is MNHNY and CDR2 SVGAGI (reference sequence). Trimming left V 5 bases short and J 0 bases short, with 5 bases between. This CDR3 spans 12 amino acids. CDR3 in amino acids: CASSSHSYEQYF. The CDR3 DNA reads TGTGCCAGCAGTAGCCACTCCTACGAGCAGTACTTC.